This T cell receptor (beta chain) was documented in a study of T cell changes during pregnancy in multiple sclerosis (dated by TCRdb to between 2018 and 2021). About the full investigation: Changes in the T cell repertoire over the course of pregnancy were examined in this study in women with multiple sclerosis.

Only a few counts were recorded for this clone. Its antigen target is currently unknown. Per-nucleotide qualities are absent, and no much larger clonotype sits a single base away. The CDR3 starts with the cysteine, ends with the phenylalanine, and has 16 residues. The retained sequence is limited to the CDR3, 48 bases, with the frame set at the first base. Sequences SGHTA (CDR1) and FQGNSA (CDR2) are obtained from the germline V gene. The junction carries 20 bases between V and J, which are trimmed by 6 bases and 2 bases respectively. Library preparation used the immunoSEQ multiplex PCR assay. TCRdb limited this immuneACCESS table to in-frame rearrangements with V and J called. A share of clones is missing; checked studies link under half to unresolved V genes, and the rest is unexplained. This sample gives tens of thousands of clones in total; roughly 90% of them show up just once. 1.5% of the sample belongs to the ten largest clones.

The sequenced sample was peripheral blood, obtained in the first trimester of pregnancy. Recombination linked TRBV7-2 to TRBJ2-7; TRBD2 is a possible D gene, resting on 6 matching bases. The clonotype was recovered from a female donor in good health, enrolled as a control in a pregnancy study. The DNA sequence follows: TGTGCCAGCAGGGCGCGCGACGGTAGCGGACCCTACGAGCAGTACTTC. Translated, it gives CASRARDGSGPYEQYF.